This TCR beta chain originates from a study of shared clonotypes between healthy human individuals. Concerning this clone: Its antigen is unknown.

The donors were adults (healthy and HIV-negative) with no recent acute infections or vaccinations. Nashville, Tennessee was home to all donors, who were Caucasian adults. The run depth of the assay was deep. Sequencing used immunoSEQ multiplex PCR; TCRdb keeps in-frame clones, though not all of them. The data show some 1.5 million clones, nearly 99% seen once. Study-level findings and limits: The study drew on few donors, limiting represented genetic and exposure-history diversity.

V gave up 3 bases and J gave up 4 bases; unmatched junction bases: 5. The CDR3 has 16 residues. Germline CDR1 and CDR2: ENHRY and SYGVKD. The V gene is TRBV10-3, the J gene TRBJ2-7; 14 nucleotides agree with TRBD2. The clonotype comes from a man aged 25-45 years in good health. The specimen was naive CD4+ T cells sorted from blood. Sample subset: CD45RA+ positively selected. The DNA for the CDR3 is TGTGCCATCAGTGAACCCGGGACTAGCGGGAGTTACGAGCAGTACTTC. Translating it yields CAISEPGTSGSYEQYF.